The subject of this entry is one TCR beta chain. The antigen is unknown. Expressed TCRB transcripts were sequenced after all isolated RNA was converted to cDNA. Naive, central memory and regulatory T cell samples averaged approximately 3.6 million immunoSEQ reads each. The data were produced by immunoSEQ multiplex PCR, yet TCRdb's version contains in-frame clones alone and is incomplete. The sample has some 150,000 clones, roughly 10% seen once. This record comes from a study of beta chain features in type 1 diabetes. Points from the study as a whole: A potential influence of HLA type upon TCRB rearrangement remained unresolved herein. Across patients, naive, central memory and Treg TCRB repertoires exhibited apparently greater similarity than was observed across healthy donors.

The material sequenced was central memory CD4+ T cells from blood. The receptor's source is a man aged 18 to 30 in good health.

CDR3 bases: TGTGCCAGCAGTCCTACGGGGACCACAGATACGCAGTATTTT. Encoded protein: CASSPTGTTDTQYF. The chain links TRBV7-2 to TRBJ2-3, with D possibly called TRBD1 or TRBD2 (5 bases each). Trimming left V 6 bases short and J 2 bases short, with 12 bases between. There are 14 residues in the CDR3. Looked up from germline, CDR1 is SGHTA and CDR2 is FQGNSA.